The TCR beta chain under discussion was sequenced for a study of CD8 T cells in ankylosing spondylitis. The V and J ends lost 0 bases and 5 bases respectively, with 6 bases between them. CDR3 length: 13 residues. Germline CDR1 is ENHRY and CDR2 is SYGVKD. This clonotype has more than one count but fewer than ten. TCRdb itself ran the 5' RACE reads through MiXCR, one entry per CDR3 protein. The sample lists fewer than 250,000 distinct CDR3 sequences; 30% to 40% were seen once. The chain carries TRBV10-3 and TRBJ2-3; D unresolved. Sequencing was done on a sample of blood, either unsorted or a sorted T cell fraction (not recorded which). This TCR was sampled from a male donor with ankylosing spondylitis or in good health (not recorded which). The CDR3 bases are TGTGCCATCAGTGAGTCTGGGTTAGATACGCAGTATTTT. It codes for CAISESGLDTQYF.